The 27 T cell receptor beta chains below come from one sample, sequenced in a study of spatial heterogeneity in lung cancer. Whole-study results and caveats: Within tumors, counts of expanded alpha and beta TCRs tracked tumor mutation counts.

No antigen is known for these receptors. Time point here: sample taken at primary tumor resection. TCRdb redid the calling of the 5' RACE reads with MiXCR, one entry per CDR3 protein. This sample carries 4,000 or so distinct CDR3 sequences, roughly 9.9% of them seen once, and the ten largest clones take under 30%. The starting material was lung tumor tissue, obtained at surgery. These receptors all stem from a male donor with early-stage non-small cell lung cancer.

This clonotype is classed as medium-sized (0.01 to 0.1%). Within a library made for alpha chains, this beta chain is off target, and its count is uninformative. The chain couples TRBV6-2 or TRBV6-3 to TRBJ2-7; D is ambiguous. The V end lost 2 bases, the J end lost 3 bases, and 5 bases lay between the germline ends. Germline-derived CDR1 and CDR2 are MNHEY and SVGEGT. CDR3 size: 12 residues. CDR3 nucleotide sequence: TGTGCCAGCAGTTACAGCCACTACGAGCAGTACTTC. It yields the protein CASSYSHYEQYF.

This clonotype qualifies as medium-sized. This beta chain lies outside the target of a library built for alpha chains; its clone size means little. The V call is TRBV20-1, the J call TRBJ1-5; TRBD1 matches at 12 bases. The junction had 7 bases not matched to a gene; V was cut back by 3 bases and J by 7 bases. Germline V gene sequence: CDR1 DFQATT, CDR2 SNEGSKA (reference sequence). The CDR3 extends over 15 amino acids. The CDR3 DNA follows: TGCAGTGCTAGCCCGGGACAGGGGGCAGGGCAGCCCCAGCATTTT. Encoded protein: CSASPGQGAGQPQHF.

This clonotype turned up a few times. The library was built for alpha chains, so this beta chain is an off-target read and its size means little. The genes are TRBV4-3 and TRBJ1-2; weak D call: TRBD1 (6 bases). V lost 1 base and J lost 4, with 10 bases in between. Germline lookup yields CDR1 LGHNA and CDR2 YSLEER. The CDR3 loop spans 14 amino acids. Here the CDR3 reads CASSQVGRGYGYTF. The CDR3 nucleotides are TGCGCCAGCAGCCAAGTCGGCAGGGGCTATGGCTACACCTTC.

In the case of this clonotype: This beta chain represents an off-target read in a library built for alpha chains; its size is of limited meaning. The chain employs TRBV7-9 and TRBJ2-3, with D tentatively TRBD1 or TRBD2 (5 bases each). From germline, CDR1 is SEHNR and CDR2 FQNEAQ (reference sequence). Between the trimmed V and J ends, which lost 2 bases and 3 bases, there was a span of 12 bases. This CDR3 spans 15 amino acids. The CDR3 coding sequence is TGTGCCAGCAGCTTATCGGGACCGATAACAGATACGCAGTATTTT. The encoded protein is CASSLSGPITDTQYF. The full variable domain, with the rest looked up from reference TRBV7-9 and TRBJ2-3, is DTGVSQNPRHKITKRGQNVTFRCDPISEHNRLYWYRQTLGQGPEFLTYFQNEAQLEKSRLLSDRFSAERPKGSFSTLEIQRTEQGDSAMYLCASSLSGPITDTQYFGPGTRLTVL.

By sample share, this clonotype is medium-sized. A library prepared for alpha chains yielded this beta chain as an off-target read; its size is of little meaning. V is TRBV20-1 and J is TRBJ1-5, with 7 bases aligning to TRBD1. CDR1 and CDR2 from the germline V gene are DFQATT and SNEGSKA (reference sequence). CDR3 length: 13 amino acids. The CDR3 spells CSGTEGSNQPQHF. DNA for the CDR3: TGCAGCGGGACAGAAGGCAGCAATCAGCCCCAGCATTTT.

This clonotype was seen many times. With the library built for alpha chains, this beta chain is off target and its frequency is not meaningful. This rearrangement joins TRBV19 to TRBJ2-3; 11 bases fit TRBD1. The J segment lost 4 bases and the V segment lost 5 bases, leaving 11 bases of the junction unmatched. The V gene's germline CDR1 is LNHDA and CDR2 SQIVND (reference sequence). This CDR3 is built from 17 residues. DNA for the CDR3: TGTGCCAGTAGTCCTAAGGACAGGGGGCTTCGCGCAGATACGCAGTATTTT. Protein: CASSPKDRGLRADTQYF.

This clonotype rates as medium-sized. Within a library made for alpha chains, this beta chain is off target, and its count is uninformative. J is TRBJ1-4 and V is TRBV18; 7 nucleotides line up with TRBD1. The V gene end was trimmed by 6 bases and the J gene end by 4 bases; junction bases not matched to a gene: 5. Germline assignment: CDR1 KGHSH and CDR2 LQKENI. This CDR3 comprises 14 residues. CDR3 DNA sequence: TGTGCCAGCTCCCCCGGACAGGATAATGAAAAACTGTTTTTT. Translation gives CASSPGQDNEKLFF.

By proportion, this clonotype is medium-sized. This beta chain came through as a stray read in a library set up for alpha chains, and its size says little. The chain uses TRBV5-4 and TRBJ2-3, with a possible D match to TRBD2 (6 bases). Trimming removed 9 bases at V and 0 bases at J, with 23 bases between. Germline values: CDR1 SGHNT, CDR2 YYREEE (reference sequence). This CDR3 region has 17 residues. Written as DNA, the CDR3 is TGTGCCACCCACGAACGGCGGGGAGGCTCTAGCACAGATACGCAGTATTTT. Protein: CATHERRGGSSTDTQYF.

This clonotype is classed as medium-sized. This beta chain turned up in a library designed for alpha chains; as an off-target read, its abundance says little. The CDR3 loop reads CASSEVRGGGNEKLFF. The CDR3 coding sequence is TGTGCCAGCAGTGAAGTCCGGGGAGGTGGTAATGAAAAACTGTTTTTT. The gene calls are TRBV6-1 and TRBJ1-4; D unclear. The ends were cut back, 1 base at V and 4 bases at J, with 13 bases in the middle. The CDR3 has 16 residues. Looked up from germline, CDR1 is MNHNS and CDR2 is SASEGT.

This clonotype was observed many times. Because the library targeted alpha chains, this beta chain is an off-target read whose size means little. V gene TRBV27 combines with J gene TRBJ2-7, with 9 bases lining up with TRBD1. From germline, CDR1 is MNHEY and CDR2 SMNVEV (reference sequence). The CDR3 loop spans 15 amino acids. Losses at the gene ends were 1 base for V and 2 bases for J; bases not matched to a gene: 3. The CDR3 DNA is TGTGCCAGCAGTTTATGGGACAGGGCAGCCTACGAGCAGTACTTC. It specifies CASSLWDRAAYEQYF.

By share, this clonotype ranks as medium-sized (0.01 to 0.1%). The size of this beta chain means little, since it is a stray read in a library made for alpha chains. The J gene is TRBJ2-2, the V gene TRBV30; D might be TRBD1 (6 bases). From germline, CDR1 is GTSNPN and CDR2 SVGIG (reference sequence). V gave up 8 bases and J gave up 5 bases, with 15 bases separating them. The CDR3 length is 13 residues. The CDR3 is CARGQGNTGELFF. Written as DNA, the CDR3 is TGTGCCAGGGGTCAGGGGAATACCGGGGAGCTGTTTTTT.

This clonotype occurred many times. This beta chain is a stray read from a library made for alpha chains; its abundance is not meaningful. V usage is TRBV5-1 and J usage is TRBJ2-7; D unresolved. Germline V gives CDR1 SGHRS, CDR2 YFSETQ. Trimming pared 6 bases from V and 0 bases from J, leaving 10 bases between. CDR3 size: 13 residues. CDR3 DNA sequence: TGCGCCAGCATGCCGGACCTCTCCTACGAGCAGTACTTC. The encoded protein is CASMPDLSYEQYF.

This clonotype is labeled medium-sized. Being off target in a library aimed at alpha chains, this beta chain has a size of little meaning. V usage is TRBV7-2 and J usage is TRBJ2-7, with TRBD2 matching 10 bases. The germline CDR1 and CDR2 sequences are SGHTA and FQGNSA. V was pared by 0 bases and J by 6 bases, with 5 bases of the junction left unmatched. The CDR3 has 15 amino acids. CDR3 region: CASSLAPSGSSEQYF. The CDR3 nucleotides are TGTGCCAGCAGCTTAGCCCCTAGCGGGAGCTCCGAGCAGTACTTC.

By share, this clonotype counts as large. A library prepared for alpha chains yielded this beta chain as an off-target read; its size is of little meaning. V and J are TRBV29-1 and TRBJ1-2, with D possibly TRBD1 on 5 matching bases. V lost 6 bases and J 4 bases, leaving 15 bases between the germline ends. CDR3 length equals 13 residues. Germline V gene lookup returns CDR1 SQVTM and CDR2 ANQGSEA. CDR3 residues: CSVHDSLSYGYTF. CDR3 in DNA: TGCAGCGTCCATGACAGTTTGTCCTATGGCTACACCTTC. Full variable domain (remainder filled in from reference TRBV29-1 and TRBJ1-2): SAVISQKPSRDICQRGTSLTIQCQVDSQVTMMFWYRQQPGQSLTLIATANQGSEATYESGFVIDKFPISRPNLTFSTLTVSNMSPEDSSIYLCSVHDSLSYGYTFGSGTRLTVV.

By its share, this clonotype is medium-sized. Within a library made for alpha chains, this beta chain is off target, and its count is uninformative. In DNA form, the CDR3 reads TGTGCCAGCAGCTTAGGGCGGGGCTCCTACGAGCAGTACTTC. This codes for CASSLGRGSYEQYF. The V and J genes are TRBV7-2 and TRBJ2-7, with D possibly being TRBD2 (6 bases). The germline V gene has CDR1 SGHTA and CDR2 FQGNSA. The CDR3 is made up of 14 amino acids. V lost 1 base, J lost 0 bases, and 7 bases lay in between.

By share, this clonotype ranks as medium-sized. A library prepared for alpha chains yielded this beta chain as an off-target read; its size is of little meaning. The chain couples TRBV28 to TRBJ2-7; TRBD2 aligns across 7 bases. Germline V CDR1 and CDR2: MDHEN, SYDVKM. The CDR3 totals 15 residues. Germline trimming cut 2 bases from V and 2 bases from J; bases unmatched to any gene: 6. In DNA form, the CDR3 reads TGTGCCAGCAGTTTACCGGGACTACGGGCCTACGAGCAGTACTTC. It codes for CASSLPGLRAYEQYF.

This clonotype counts as large. This beta chain is an unintended read in a library built for alpha chains; its size means little. This chain uses TRBV29-1 with TRBJ2-7, with TRBD2 matching over 13 bases. Germline V gene sequence: CDR1 SQVTM, CDR2 ANQGSEA. The CDR3 covers 14 residues. The trim removed 3 bases at V and 3 bases at J, leaving 2 bases unmatched. The CDR3 nucleotides are TGCAGCGTTGAGGGGACTAGCGGGAACTACGAGCAGTACTTC. It encodes CSVEGTSGNYEQYF.

This clonotype rates as medium-sized (0.01 to 0.1%). As an off-target read in a library built for alpha chains, this beta chain has a frequency of little significance. The CDR3 sequence is CASSLVNSPLHF. In nucleotides, the CDR3 is TGTGCCAGCAGCTTGGTGAATTCACCCCTCCACTTT. The rearrangement joins TRBV7-9 to TRBJ1-6; D unclear. This CDR3 is 12 amino acids long. Trimming took off 3 bases at V and 7 bases at J, with 4 bases between the two ends. The germline V gene has CDR1 SEHNR and CDR2 FQNEAQ (reference sequence).

A remark on this clonotype: A library made for alpha chains picked up this beta chain off target, so its size means little. This sequence joins TRBV6-2 or TRBV6-3 and TRBJ1-5, with a weak D call TRBD1 (5 bases). The CDR3 has 15 residues. The germline V and J ends were trimmed by 7 bases and 0 bases, with 13 bases remaining between them. The germline V gene encodes CDR1 MNHEY and CDR2 SVGEGT. CDR3 amino acids: CASTETAASNQPQHF. For the CDR3, the DNA is TGTGCCAGCACCGAGACAGCCGCTAGCAATCAGCCCCAGCATTTT.

Judged by abundance, this clonotype is medium-sized. Found in a library prepared for alpha chains, this beta chain is an off-target read, and its abundance has little meaning. The CDR3 sequence: CASSLDGIQETQYF. The CDR3 DNA is TGTGCCAGCAGTCTCGATGGTATTCAAGAGACCCAGTACTTC. The rearrangement links TRBV28 to TRBJ2-5; no clear D gene. Germline loops: CDR1 MDHEN, CDR2 SYDVKM. CDR3 length: 14 amino acids. Trimming pared 5 bases from V and 2 bases from J, leaving 12 bases between.

On this clonotype itself: At one boundary the junction diverges from the germline segment, which might be a read error. Little can be read into the size of this beta chain, an off-target read in a library designed for alpha chains. The chain joins TRBV27 to TRBJ2-1; 10 nucleotides line up with TRBD1. This CDR3 has 14 amino acids. Germline assignment: CDR1 MNHEY and CDR2 SMNVEV (reference sequence). The CDR3 DNA reads as TGTGCCAGCAGTTGGACAGGGGGTAACAATGAGCGGTTCTTC. Its protein product is CASSWTGGNNERFF.

This clonotype was seen ten or more times. This beta chain slipped into a library made for alpha chains as a stray read, so its size is not meaningful. V gene TRBV12-5 combines with J gene TRBJ2-3; unclear D gene. CDR3 size: 14 residues. Germline V gene data show CDR1 as LGHNT and CDR2 as FRNRAP. V lost 2 bases and J 4 bases, leaving 10 bases between the germline ends. Here the CDR3 reads CASGLIGESDTQYF. In DNA, the CDR3 is TGTGCTAGTGGTTTGATTGGGGAATCAGATACGCAGTATTTT.

By share of the sample, this clonotype is medium-sized. This beta chain is off target for a library built for alpha chains, so its abundance means little. The rearrangement uses TRBV6-6 and TRBJ1-1; D unresolved. Germline CDR1 MNHNY, CDR2 SVGAGI (reference sequence). Trimming pared 0 bases from V and 4 bases from J, leaving 15 bases between. The CDR3 is 16 residues long. CDR3 loop: CASSYSSASSGTEAFF. The CDR3, as DNA: TGTGCCAGCAGTTACTCGAGCGCCAGTAGCGGCACTGAAGCTTTCTTT.

Within the sample, this clonotype is medium-sized (0.01 to 0.1%). The library was prepared for alpha chains; this beta chain is a stray read, so its frequency means little. The rearrangement uses TRBV7-3 and TRBJ2-3; TRBD2 matches at 7 bases. With 0 bases clipped from V and 5 bases from J, the junction kept 5 bases outside the gene matches. The CDR3 sequence is 15 residues long. CDR1 is SGHTA and CDR2 is FQGTGA in the germline V gene. Written as DNA, the CDR3 is TGTGCCAGCAGCTTAACCTTTGGGAGGGGAGATACGCAGTATTTT. As protein: CASSLTFGRGDTQYF.

In its sample, this clonotype was seen a few times. The library was prepared for alpha chains; this beta chain is a stray read, so its frequency means little. CDR3 amino acids: CASSLGGRFFYGYTF. DNA for the CDR3: TGTGCCAGCAGCTTAGGTGGGCGGTTCTTCTATGGCTACACCTTC. The rearrangement links TRBV5-6 to TRBJ1-2; no reliable D call. This CDR3 is built from 15 residues. V was clipped by 2 bases and J by 4 bases, with 15 bases between them. Per germline, CDR1 SGHDT and CDR2 YYEEEE.

In its sample, this clonotype was seen a few times. Little can be read into the size of this beta chain, an off-target read in a library designed for alpha chains. This chain links TRBV12-3 or TRBV12-4 with TRBJ2-3, with TRBD1 matching 10 bases. Germline trimming cut 5 bases from V and 6 bases from J; bases unmatched to any gene: 5. The CDR3 runs 14 residues. The CDR3 sequence is CASSRDRGFDTQYF. The CDR3, as DNA: TGTGCCAGCAGTCGGGACAGGGGATTTGATACGCAGTATTTT.

By share, this clonotype ranks as medium-sized. The library was built for alpha chains, so this beta chain is an off-target read and its size means little. V usage is TRBV5-5 and J usage is TRBJ2-7; no clear D. The germline V and J ends were trimmed by 0 bases and 0 bases, with 10 bases remaining between them. Germline loops: CDR1 SGHKS, CDR2 YYEKEE (reference sequence). This CDR3 has 15 residues. The CDR3 protein is CASSLERLVSYEQYF. The CDR3, as DNA: TGTGCCAGCAGCTTGGAACGGTTAGTCTCCTACGAGCAGTACTTC.